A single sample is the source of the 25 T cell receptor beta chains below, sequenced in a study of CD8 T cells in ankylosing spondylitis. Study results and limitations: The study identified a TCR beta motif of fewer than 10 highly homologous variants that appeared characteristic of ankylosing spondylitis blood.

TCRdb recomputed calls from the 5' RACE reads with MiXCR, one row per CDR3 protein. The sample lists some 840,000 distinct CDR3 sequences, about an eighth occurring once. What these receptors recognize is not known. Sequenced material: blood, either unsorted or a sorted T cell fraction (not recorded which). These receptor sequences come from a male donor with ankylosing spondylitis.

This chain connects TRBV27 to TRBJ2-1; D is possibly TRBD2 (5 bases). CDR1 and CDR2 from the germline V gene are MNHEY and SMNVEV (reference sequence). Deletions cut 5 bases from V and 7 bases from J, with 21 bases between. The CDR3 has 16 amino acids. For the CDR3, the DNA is TGTGCCAGCAGTCCCCAAGGACTCCAGGTGGGGAATGAGCAGTTCTTC. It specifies CASSPQGLQVGNEQFF.

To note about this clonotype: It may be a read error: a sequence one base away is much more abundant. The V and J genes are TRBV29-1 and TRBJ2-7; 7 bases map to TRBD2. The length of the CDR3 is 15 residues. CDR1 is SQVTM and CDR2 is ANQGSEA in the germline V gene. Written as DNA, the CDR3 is TGCAGCGTTGATGGGTCCAGCGGGAATCCCTACGAGCAGTGCTTC. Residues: CSVDGSSGNPYEQCF.

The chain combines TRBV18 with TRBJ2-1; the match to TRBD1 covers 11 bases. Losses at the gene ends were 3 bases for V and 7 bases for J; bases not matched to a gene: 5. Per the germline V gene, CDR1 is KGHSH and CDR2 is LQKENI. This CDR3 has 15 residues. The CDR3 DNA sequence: TGTGCCAGCTCACCTCAGGGGACAGGGGGTAATGAGCAGTTCTTC. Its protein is CASSPQGTGGNEQFF.

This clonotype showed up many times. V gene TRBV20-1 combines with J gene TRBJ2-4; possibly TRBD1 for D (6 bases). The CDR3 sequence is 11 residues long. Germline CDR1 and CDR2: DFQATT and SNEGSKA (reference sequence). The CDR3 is CSLQGKNIQYF. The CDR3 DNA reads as TGCAGCCTACAGGGCAAAAACATTCAGTACTTC.

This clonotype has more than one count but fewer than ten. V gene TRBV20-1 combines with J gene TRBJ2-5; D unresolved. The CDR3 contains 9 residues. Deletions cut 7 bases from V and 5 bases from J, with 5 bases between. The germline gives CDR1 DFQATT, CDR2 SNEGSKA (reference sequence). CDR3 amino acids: CSVSETQYF. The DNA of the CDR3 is TGCAGTGTCAGCGAGACCCAGTACTTC.

CDR3 sequence (DNA): TGCGCCAGCAGCCCAGGACTAGCGGAGAAGTCCGATACGCAGTATTTT. The encoded protein is CASSPGLAEKSDTQYF. The chain recombines TRBV4-3 with TRBJ2-3; TRBD2 aligns across 10 bases. The germline CDR1 and CDR2 sequences are LGHNA and YSLEER. After removal of 4 bases from V and 6 bases from J, the junction contained 10 bases not matched to a gene. This CDR3 has 16 amino acids.

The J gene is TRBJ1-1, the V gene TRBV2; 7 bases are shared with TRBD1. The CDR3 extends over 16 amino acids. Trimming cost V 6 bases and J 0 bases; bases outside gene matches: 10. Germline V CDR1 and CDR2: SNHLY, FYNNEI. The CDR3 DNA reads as TGTGCCAGCAGGGTACGACAGGGCCTGATGAACACTGAAGCTTTCTTT. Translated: CASRVRQGLMNTEAFF.

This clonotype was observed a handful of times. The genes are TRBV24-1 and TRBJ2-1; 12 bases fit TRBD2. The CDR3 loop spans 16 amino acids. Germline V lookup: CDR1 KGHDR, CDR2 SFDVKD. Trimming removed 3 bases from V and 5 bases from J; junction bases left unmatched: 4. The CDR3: CATSDPTSGGNNEQFF. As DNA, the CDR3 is TGTGCCACCAGTGATCCGACTAGCGGGGGAAACAATGAGCAGTTCTTC.

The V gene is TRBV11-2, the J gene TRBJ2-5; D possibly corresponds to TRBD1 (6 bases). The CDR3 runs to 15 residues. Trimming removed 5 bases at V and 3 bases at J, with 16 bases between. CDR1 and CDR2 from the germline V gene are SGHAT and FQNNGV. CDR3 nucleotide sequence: TGTGCCAGCAGCCGAGGGACAACGCAAGAAGAGACCCAGTACTTC. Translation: CASSRGTTQEETQYF.

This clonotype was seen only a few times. The CDR3 coding sequence is TGTGCCAGCAGCTTAGTCGCAGGGAATAACTACGAGCAGTACTTC. It specifies CASSLVAGNNYEQYF. The V call is TRBV7-6, the J call TRBJ2-7, with D maybe TRBD1 (5 bases). V gave up 1 base and J gave up 3 bases, with 13 bases separating them. Germline V gene data show CDR1 as SGHVS and CDR2 as FNYEAQ. The CDR3 extends over 15 amino acids.

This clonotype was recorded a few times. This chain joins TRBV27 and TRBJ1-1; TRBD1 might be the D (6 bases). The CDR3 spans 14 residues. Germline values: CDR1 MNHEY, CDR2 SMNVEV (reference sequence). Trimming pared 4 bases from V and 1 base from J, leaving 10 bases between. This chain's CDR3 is CASSWSGENTEAFF. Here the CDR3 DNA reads TGTGCCAGCAGTTGGTCAGGGGAGAACACTGAAGCTTTCTTT.

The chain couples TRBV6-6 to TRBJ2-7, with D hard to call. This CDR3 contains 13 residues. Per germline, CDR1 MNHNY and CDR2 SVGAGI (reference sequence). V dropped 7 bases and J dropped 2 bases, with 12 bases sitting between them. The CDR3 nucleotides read TGTGCCAGCAAAAAGCCGGACGCCTACGAGCAGTACTTC. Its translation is CASKKPDAYEQYF.

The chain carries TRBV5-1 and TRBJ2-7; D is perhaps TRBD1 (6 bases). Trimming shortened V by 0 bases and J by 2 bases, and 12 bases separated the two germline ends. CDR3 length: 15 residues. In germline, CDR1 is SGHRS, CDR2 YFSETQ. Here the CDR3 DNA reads TGCGCCAGCAGCTTGGAAACAGGGCCCACCTACGAGCAGTACTTC. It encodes CASSLETGPTYEQYF.

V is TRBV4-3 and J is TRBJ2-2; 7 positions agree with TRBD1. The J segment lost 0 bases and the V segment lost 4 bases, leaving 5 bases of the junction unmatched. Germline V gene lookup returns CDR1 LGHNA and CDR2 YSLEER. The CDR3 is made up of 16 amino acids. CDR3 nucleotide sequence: TGCGCCAGCAGCCTTCGGACAGGCGCGAACACCGGGGAGCTGTTTTTT. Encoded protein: CASSLRTGANTGELFF.

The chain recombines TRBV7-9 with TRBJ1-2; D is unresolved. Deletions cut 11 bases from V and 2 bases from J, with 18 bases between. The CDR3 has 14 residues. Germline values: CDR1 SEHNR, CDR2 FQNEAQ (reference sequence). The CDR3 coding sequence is TGTGCCGGAATCGCCGTCGAGGGAAACTATGGCTACACCTTC. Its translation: CAGIAVEGNYGYTF.

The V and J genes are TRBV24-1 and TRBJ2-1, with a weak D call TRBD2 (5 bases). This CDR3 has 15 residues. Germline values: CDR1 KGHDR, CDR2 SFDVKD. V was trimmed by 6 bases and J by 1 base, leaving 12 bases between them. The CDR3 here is CATSRPGGSYNEQFF. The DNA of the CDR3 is TGTGCCACCAGTCGGCCAGGCGGGTCCTACAATGAGCAGTTCTTC.

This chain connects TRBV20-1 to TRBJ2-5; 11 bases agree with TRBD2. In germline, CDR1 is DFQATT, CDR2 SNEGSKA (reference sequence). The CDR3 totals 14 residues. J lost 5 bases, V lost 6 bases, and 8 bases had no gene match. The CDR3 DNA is TGCAGTGCCTATAGCGGGGGGGCCGATGAGACCCAGTACTTC. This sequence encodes CSAYSGGADETQYF.

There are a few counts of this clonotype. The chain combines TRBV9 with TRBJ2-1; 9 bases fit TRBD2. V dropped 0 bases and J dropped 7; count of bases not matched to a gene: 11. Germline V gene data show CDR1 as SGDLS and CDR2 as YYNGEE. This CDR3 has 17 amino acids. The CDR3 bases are TGTGCCAGCAGCGTAGCGGTTAGCGGGGGCCGTGCGAATGAGCAGTTCTTC. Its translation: CASSVAVSGGRANEQFF.

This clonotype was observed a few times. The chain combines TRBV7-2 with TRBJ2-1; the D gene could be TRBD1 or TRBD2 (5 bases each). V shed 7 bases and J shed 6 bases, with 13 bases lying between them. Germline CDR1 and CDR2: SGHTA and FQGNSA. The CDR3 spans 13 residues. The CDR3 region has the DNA TGTGCCAGCACGATGGGGGACGGCAATGAGCAGTTCTTC. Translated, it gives CASTMGDGNEQFF.

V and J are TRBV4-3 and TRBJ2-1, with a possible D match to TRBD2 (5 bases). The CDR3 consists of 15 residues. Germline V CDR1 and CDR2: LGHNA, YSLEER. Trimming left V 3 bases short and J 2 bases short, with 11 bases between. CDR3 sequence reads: CASSQDPLAYNEQFF. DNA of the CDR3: TGCGCCAGCAGCCAGGATCCACTAGCCTACAATGAGCAGTTCTTC.

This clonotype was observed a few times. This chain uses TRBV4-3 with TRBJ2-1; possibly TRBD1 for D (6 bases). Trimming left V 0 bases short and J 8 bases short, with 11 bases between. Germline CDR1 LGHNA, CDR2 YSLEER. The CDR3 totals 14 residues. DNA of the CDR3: TGCGCCAGCAGCCAAGATGACAAGGGGGATGAGCAGTTCTTC. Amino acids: CASSQDDKGDEQFF.

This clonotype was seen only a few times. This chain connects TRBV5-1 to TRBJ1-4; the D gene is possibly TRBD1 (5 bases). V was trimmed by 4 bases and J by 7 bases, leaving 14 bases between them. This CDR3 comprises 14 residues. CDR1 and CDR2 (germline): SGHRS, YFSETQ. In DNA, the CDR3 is TGCGCCAGCAGCCAGGGACCAAATGGTGAAAAACTGTTTTTT. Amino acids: CASSQGPNGEKLFF.

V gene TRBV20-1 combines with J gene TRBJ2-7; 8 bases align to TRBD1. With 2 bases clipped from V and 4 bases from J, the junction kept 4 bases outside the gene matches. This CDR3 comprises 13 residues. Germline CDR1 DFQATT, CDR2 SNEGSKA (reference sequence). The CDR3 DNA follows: TGCAGTGCTAGATTCAGGGGGCGGTACGAGCAGTACTTC. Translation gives CSARFRGRYEQYF.

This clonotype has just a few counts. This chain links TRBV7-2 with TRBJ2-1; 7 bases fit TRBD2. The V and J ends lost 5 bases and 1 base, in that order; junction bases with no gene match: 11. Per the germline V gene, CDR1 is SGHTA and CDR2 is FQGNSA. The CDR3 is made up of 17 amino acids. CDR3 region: CASSLSGGRRSYNEQFF. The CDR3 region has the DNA TGTGCCAGCAGCCTATCGGGGGGAAGAAGGTCCTACAATGAGCAGTTCTTC.

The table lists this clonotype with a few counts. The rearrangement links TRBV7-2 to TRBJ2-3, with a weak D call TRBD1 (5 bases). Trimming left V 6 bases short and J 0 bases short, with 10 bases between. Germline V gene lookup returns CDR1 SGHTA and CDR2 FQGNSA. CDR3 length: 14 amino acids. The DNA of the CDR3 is TGTGCCAGCAGAGAGACAGCTAGCACAGATACGCAGTATTTT. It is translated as CASRETASTDTQYF.